Following are 10 T cell receptor beta chains from one sample sequenced in a study of CD8+ T cells in alopecia areata. Regarding treatment: oral pan-JAK inhibitor, 5-10 mg twice daily. Lesional scalp tissue (obtained by punch biopsy) and peripheral blood were collected from alopecia areata patients. Extracted RNA was reverse transcribed into cDNA, the sequencing template. This table comes from immunoSEQ multiplex PCR, and its TCRdb copy is limited to in-frame clones, with some not included. The sample consists of 3,500 to 5,500 clones, roughly 60% of them appearing once. Sequenced material: skin, taken around week 36, from a patient treated with tofacitinib. The receptors were gathered from a human donor with alopecia areata.

This clone has just a few counts. CDR3 bases: TGCGCCAGCAGCTTGGCGGGAGGAGCGAGGGAGCAGTACTTC. Translation: CASSLAGGAREQYF. This rearrangement joins TRBV5-1 to TRBJ2-7; 7 bases match TRBD2. V was clipped by 0 bases and J by 7 bases; unmatched bases: 7. CDR1 and CDR2 (germline): SGHRS, YFSETQ. This CDR3 is 14 amino acids long.

V is TRBV6-1 and J is TRBJ2-3; no definite D call. This CDR3 contains 15 residues. The V gene lost 6 bases and the J gene lost 3 bases, with 16 bases spanning the gap. CDR1 is MNHNS, CDR2 SASEGT, per germline. The CDR3 nucleotides read TGTGCCAGCAGCACCGGACCGGTGGGGACAGATACGCAGTATTTT. Amino acid sequence: CASSTGPVGTDTQYF.

J is TRBJ1-5 and V is TRBV5-4; tentatively, D is TRBD1 (5 bases). With 0 bases removed from V and 9 bases from J, the gap between germline ends came to 19 bases. The CDR3 consists of 16 residues. Germline V gene lookup returns CDR1 SGHNT and CDR2 YYREEE (reference sequence). CDR3 nucleotides: TGTGCCAGCAGCTTGGCCCGGGGCGCGGACCCGGGGCCCCAGCATTTT. This sequence encodes CASSLARGADPGPQHF.

The chain recombines TRBV7-2 with TRBJ1-1; D gene ambiguous. Germline values: CDR1 SGHTA, CDR2 FQGNSA. The CDR3 spans 13 residues. Trimming left V 1 base short and J 1 base short, with 4 bases between. CDR3: CASSLGWNTEAFF. The CDR3 DNA is TGTGCCAGCAGCTTAGGGTGGAACACTGAAGCTTTCTTT.

This clone was seen a few times. The chain has TRBV2 and TRBJ2-1, with D hard to call. The germline CDR1 and CDR2 sequences are SNHLY and FYNNEI. The V gene lost 6 bases and the J gene lost 0 bases, with 12 bases spanning the gap. This CDR3 is 15 amino acids long. The CDR3, as DNA: TGTGCCAGCAGCCCCGGGCGGAGCTCCTACAATGAGCAGTTCTTC. Encoded protein: CASSPGRSSYNEQFF.

The DNA of the CDR3 is TGTGCCACCGCGGGGCTTCAGCCCCAGCATTTT. It yields the protein CATAGLQPQHF. This sequence joins TRBV28 and TRBJ1-5, with D maybe TRBD1 (5 bases). This CDR3 has 11 amino acids. Trimming took 10 bases from V and 6 from J, leaving 10 bases between them. The germline V gene has CDR1 MDHEN and CDR2 SYDVKM.

The chain joins TRBV7-9 to TRBJ2-7; maybe TRBD2 (5 bases). V lost 5 bases, J lost 7 bases, and 18 bases lay in between. This CDR3 region has 14 residues. Germline values: CDR1 SEHNR, CDR2 FQNEAQ (reference sequence). CDR3 in DNA: TGTGCCAGCAGCGAAACCACCTCTTCGGGAGAGCAGTACTTC. It yields the protein CASSETTSSGEQYF.

The sample holds a few counts of this clone. The J gene is TRBJ2-7, the V gene TRBV23-1; TRBD2 is a possible D gene (7 bases). TRBV23-1 is reported as an ORF; its role is uncertain. The V gene lost 8 bases and the J gene lost 3 bases, with 20 bases spanning the gap. CDR3 length: 15 amino acids. The CDR3 sequence: CASPGGGLGGYEQYF. As DNA, the CDR3 is TGCGCCAGCCCGGGGGGCGGCCTAGGGGGCTACGAGCAGTACTTC.

This chain connects TRBV4-2 to TRBJ1-5; D is unresolved. Germline lookup yields CDR1 LGHNA and CDR2 YNFKEQ. V shed 1 base and J shed 9 bases, with 13 bases lying between them. The CDR3 has 14 amino acids. The CDR3 loop reads CASSQVVMGAPQHF. The CDR3 DNA is TGTGCCAGCAGCCAAGTTGTAATGGGTGCGCCCCAGCATTTT.

The chain carries TRBV13 and TRBJ2-7; TRBD1 agrees at 8 bases. J was trimmed by 0 bases and V by 5 bases; bases with no gene match: 3. This CDR3 has 14 residues. Germline loops: CDR1 PRHDT, CDR2 FYEKMQ (reference sequence). CDR3 in amino acids: CASSETGVSYEQYF. Written as DNA, the CDR3 is TGTGCCAGCAGCGAGACAGGGGTCTCCTACGAGCAGTACTTC.